The 21 T cell receptor beta chains reported below all come from one sample, sequenced in a study of blood T cell repertoires in COVID-19. Clones were read by immunoSEQ multiplex PCR, and TCRdb kept only the in-frame ones, dropping some. The sample has 380,000 or so clones; 80% to 90% are singletons. Sequenced: PBMCs or T cells enriched from blood (not recorded which). The receptors here all came from a man aged 25 to 40 who had recovered from COVID-19.

This sequence joins TRBV24-1 and TRBJ1-6; 7 positions agree with TRBD1. The germline V gene encodes CDR1 KGHDR and CDR2 SFDVKD. V lost 5 bases, J lost 11 bases, and 8 bases stayed unmatched. This CDR3 spans 14 amino acids. Here the CDR3 reads CATSVQQGPTPLHF. In DNA, the CDR3 is TGTGCCACCAGTGTCCAACAGGGGCCAACACCCCTCCACTTT.

The chain has TRBV7-9 and TRBJ2-2; 11 nucleotides match TRBD2. The CDR3 is 16 residues long. The ends lost 5 bases at V and 4 bases at J; junction bases unmatched: 6. CDR1 and CDR2 (germline): SEHNR, FQNEAQ (reference sequence). As DNA, the CDR3 is TGTGCCAGCAGCCGGGGACTAGCGGAAGGCACCGGGGAGCTGTTTTTT. Protein: CASSRGLAEGTGELFF.

The gene calls are TRBV10-2 and TRBJ2-1; 9 nucleotides line up with TRBD2. The germline V gene has CDR1 WSHSY and CDR2 SAAADI. The CDR3 covers 14 residues. Trimming at V came to 2 bases and at J to 4 bases, leaving 0 bases not matched to a gene. CDR3: CASSESGGYNEQFF. CDR3 DNA: TGCGCCAGCAGTGAGAGCGGGGGGTACAATGAGCAGTTCTTC.

The chain joins TRBV20-1 to TRBJ1-2, with TRBD1 as a possible D gene (6 bases). Germline lookup yields CDR1 DFQATT and CDR2 SNEGSKA (reference sequence). Trimming took off 3 bases at V and 7 bases at J, with 9 bases between the two ends. The CDR3 runs 11 residues. The CDR3 protein is CSASRGGGYTF. The CDR3 DNA sequence: TGCAGTGCTAGTCGAGGGGGTGGCTACACCTTC.

The chain recombines TRBV5-1 with TRBJ2-1, with 8 bases aligning to TRBD2. Trimming removed 0 bases from V and 0 bases from J; junction bases left unmatched: 2. CDR3 length equals 16 residues. The V gene's germline CDR1 is SGHRS and CDR2 YFSETQ. The CDR3 bases are TGCGCCAGCAGCTTGGCCGGGACTAGCTCCTACAATGAGCAGTTCTTC. This translates into CASSLAGTSSYNEQFF.

The V and J genes are TRBV21-1 and TRBJ2-7; TRBD1 reflects the table's D call only, with no check against the DNA. TRBV21-1 is shown as a pseudogene. The CDR3 spans 17 residues. CDR3 loop: CASSKETGGLHSYEQYF. The CDR3 DNA reads TGTGCCAGCAGCAAGGAGACAGGGGGCCTTCACTCCTACGAGCAGTACTTC.

The V gene is TRBV2, the J gene TRBJ2-7, with a tentative D call TRBD2 (5 bases). V lost 4 bases to trimming and J lost 3 bases, with 13 bases between them. Germline CDR1 and CDR2: SNHLY and FYNNEI. The CDR3 is 14 amino acids. The CDR3 DNA follows: TGTGCCAGCAGTGGCGGGCAGGTAAACTACGAGCAGTACTTC. It is translated as CASSGGQVNYEQYF.

V and J are TRBV6-5 and TRBJ1-5, with D possibly matching TRBD1 (5 bases). V shed 7 bases and J shed 4 bases, with 14 bases lying between them. Germline values: CDR1 MNHEY, CDR2 SVGAGI. The CDR3 loop spans 14 amino acids. The CDR3 reads CASKERQLNQPQHF. The CDR3 DNA sequence: TGTGCCAGCAAGGAGCGACAGTTAAATCAGCCCCAGCATTTT.

The chain carries TRBV15 and TRBJ1-2; D is undetermined. The CDR3 runs to 15 residues. With 1 base removed from V and 9 bases from J, the gap between germline ends came to 18 bases. Germline assignment: CDR1 LNHNV and CDR2 YYDKDF (reference sequence). CDR3: CATSRVVMRLNRYTF. CDR3 coding DNA: TGTGCCACCAGCAGAGTTGTGATGCGACTAAATCGCTACACCTTC.

The V gene is TRBV30, the J gene TRBJ1-4; D is undetermined. Germline lookup yields CDR1 GTSNPN and CDR2 SVGIG (reference sequence). This CDR3 has 13 residues. Trimming left V 0 bases short and J 8 bases short, with 10 bases between. CDR3: CAWSVSVREKLFF. The CDR3 DNA follows: TGTGCCTGGAGTGTATCTGTCCGGGAAAAACTGTTTTTT. Complete variable domain (other parts from reference TRBV30 and TRBJ1-4): SQTIHQWPATLVQPVGSPLSLECTVEGTSNPNLYWYRQAAGRGLQLLFYSVGIGQISSEVPQNLSASRPQDRQFILSSKKLLLSDSGFYLCAWSVSVREKLFFGSGTQLSVL.

This clone appeared once. The gene calls are TRBV5-1 and TRBJ2-1, with D hard to call. The V and J ends lost 1 base and 5 bases respectively, with 16 bases between them. The CDR3 is 16 residues long. Germline CDR1 reads SGHRS; CDR2 reads YFSETQ. The CDR3 loop is CASSLIDLGEHNEQFF. CDR3 bases: TGCGCCAGCAGCTTGATAGACTTAGGCGAACACAATGAGCAGTTCTTC.

The V and J genes are TRBV6-2 or TRBV6-3 and TRBJ2-4; D might be TRBD1 (5 bases). Germline-derived CDR1 and CDR2 are MNHEY and SVGEGT. Trimming took off 4 bases at V and 3 bases at J, with 13 bases between the two ends. The CDR3 sequence is 15 residues long. CDR3 DNA sequence: TGTGCCAGCAGTTCCAGGGTTGTAGGCAAAAACATTCAGTACTTC. This encodes CASSSRVVGKNIQYF.

This chain joins TRBV7-8 and TRBJ1-1, with 8 bases aligning to TRBD1. The CDR3 has 17 residues. The trim removed 3 bases at V and 4 bases at J, leaving 13 bases unmatched. CDR1 is SGHVS and CDR2 is FQNEAQ in the germline V gene. In DNA form, the CDR3 reads TGTGCCAGCAGCTTTCCGACAGGGGACTATCGGGCCACTGAAGCTTTCTTT. Translation: CASSFPTGDYRATEAFF. The full variable domain, in which reference TRBV7-8 and TRBJ1-1 provide the parts outside the CDR3, is GAGVSQSPRYKVAKRGQDVALRCDPISGHVSLFWYQQALGQGPEFLTYFQNEAQLDKSGLPSDRFFAERPEGSVSTLKIQRTQQEDSAVYLCASSFPTGDYRATEAFFGQGTRLTVV.

The table lists this clone with a count of one. The chain combines TRBV10-1 with TRBJ2-7; 7 nucleotides agree with TRBD1. The ends lost 2 bases at V and 8 bases at J; junction bases unmatched: 3. Per the germline V gene, CDR1 is WNHNN and CDR2 is SYGVQD (reference sequence). This CDR3 contains 12 residues. CDR3 nucleotide sequence: TGCGCCAGCAGTGAGGCCAGGGGGAAGCAGTACTTC. Its translation is CASSEARGKQYF.

The V gene is TRBV3-1 (or the pseudogene TRBV3-2), the J gene TRBJ1-1, with D uncertain. V lost 1 base to trimming and J lost 6 bases, with 9 bases between them. CDR3 length: 13 residues. Germline lookup yields CDR1 LGHDT and CDR2 YNNKEL (reference sequence). CDR3 residues: CASSQGSFAEAFF. For the CDR3, the DNA is TGTGCCAGCAGCCAAGGTTCCTTCGCTGAAGCTTTCTTT.

The rearrangement joins TRBV6-5 to TRBJ1-2; D is unresolved. V was trimmed by 6 bases and J by 6 bases, leaving 17 bases between them. Germline values: CDR1 MNHEY, CDR2 SVGAGI. The CDR3 runs to 14 residues. CDR3 in DNA: TGTGCCAGCAGCGAGGGTCCGGGCATGGATGGCTACACCTTC. Translation: CASSEGPGMDGYTF.

This sequence joins TRBV25-1 and TRBJ1-1; D may be TRBD1 (6 bases). This CDR3 has 13 amino acids. Per the germline V gene, CDR1 is MGHDK and CDR2 is SYGVNS. V was clipped by 8 bases and J by 3 bases, with 13 bases between them. This CDR3 reads CASRGRGYTEAFF. CDR3 nucleotides: TGTGCCAGCCGGGGCAGGGGATACACTGAAGCTTTCTTT.

In the case of this clone: This sample includes further DNA sequences coding for the same CDR3. The V call is TRBV6-5, the J call TRBJ2-7; 7 bases match TRBD1. The trim removed 4 bases at V and 1 base at J, leaving 1 base unmatched. Germline V lookup: CDR1 MNHEY, CDR2 SVGAGI. The CDR3 spans 13 residues. The CDR3: CASSLGQSYEQYF. The CDR3 DNA reads TGTGCCAGCAGTTTGGGACAGTCCTACGAGCAGTACTTC.

This chain connects TRBV7-9 to TRBJ2-5, with TRBD2 as a possible D gene (5 bases). Trimming left V 1 base short and J 5 bases short, with 11 bases between. The germline V gene has CDR1 SEHNR and CDR2 FQNEAQ (reference sequence). This CDR3 contains 14 residues. CDR3 amino acids: CASSLDGKEETQYF. CDR3 coding DNA: TGTGCCAGCAGCTTAGACGGGAAGGAGGAGACCCAGTACTTC.

This chain uses TRBV5-6 with TRBJ2-3, with D possibly TRBD2 on 6 matching bases. V lost 5 bases to trimming and J lost 1 base, with 20 bases between them. The CDR3 consists of 17 residues. Germline loops: CDR1 SGHDT, CDR2 YYEEEE. CDR3 in amino acids: CASRRLAGGVGTDTQYF. The DNA for the CDR3 is TGTGCCAGCAGGCGACTCGCCGGAGGGGTCGGCACAGATACGCAGTATTTT.

This clone was found a few times. V is TRBV24-1 and J is TRBJ2-5, with a weak D call TRBD1 (6 bases). This CDR3 has 17 amino acids. V lost 4 bases and J 0 bases, leaving 17 bases between the germline ends. Looked up from germline, CDR1 is KGHDR and CDR2 is SFDVKD. CDR3: CATSEGRVTGYQETQYF. CDR3 nucleotides: TGTGCCACCAGTGAAGGGAGAGTGACAGGCTACCAAGAGACCCAGTACTTC.